The 30 T cell receptor beta chains below come from one sample, sequenced in a study of cytomegalovirus exposure and HLA in healthy donors. PCR primers comprised 60 Vbeta and 13 Jbeta primers. Using immunoSEQ multiplex PCR, the repertoire was profiled, and TCRdb retains in-frame clones only, with some absent. The sample holds approximately 150,000 clones, 75% to 90% seen once. Material for sequencing was PBMCs. The source of these receptors is a human donor in good health.

The rearrangement links TRBV7-9 to TRBJ1-1; 9 bases are a match to TRBD1. The germline V gene encodes CDR1 SEHNR and CDR2 FQNEAQ (reference sequence). With 4 bases clipped from V and 8 bases from J, the junction kept 14 bases outside the gene matches. The CDR3 is 16 residues long. CDR3 residues: CASSSPGLTGGGEAFF. In DNA form, the CDR3 reads TGTGCCAGCAGCTCTCCCGGCCTCACAGGGGGCGGAGAAGCTTTCTTT.

The chain combines TRBV27 with TRBJ1-3; 7 nucleotides line up with TRBD1. Germline-derived CDR1 and CDR2 are MNHEY and SMNVEV (reference sequence). V gave up 6 bases and J gave up 3 bases; unmatched junction bases: 8. The CDR3 covers 15 residues. The CDR3 DNA is TGTGCCAGCAGGAAACAGGGGTTAGGTGGAAACACCATATATTTT. It is translated as CASRKQGLGGNTIYF.

The J gene is TRBJ2-3, the V gene TRBV6-5, with TRBD2 matching 8 bases. Germline lookup yields CDR1 MNHEY and CDR2 SVGAGI. The trim removed 1 base at V and 1 base at J, leaving 4 bases unmatched. The CDR3 runs 16 residues. The CDR3 coding sequence is TGTGCCAGCAGTTACTTCCGGGGGGGTGGCACAGATACGCAGTATTTT. Amino acid sequence: CASSYFRGGGTDTQYF.

The chain employs TRBV7-6 and TRBJ2-3, with a possible D match to TRBD1 (5 bases). The germline CDR1 and CDR2 sequences are SGHVS and FNYEAQ. This CDR3 has 15 residues. V was trimmed by 5 bases and J by 0 bases, leaving 12 bases between them. CDR3 amino acids: CASSPIGASTDTQYF. DNA for the CDR3: TGTGCCAGCAGCCCGATTGGGGCTAGCACAGATACGCAGTATTTT.

V usage is TRBV19 and J usage is TRBJ1-5, with TRBD1 matching over 11 bases. Germline V gene lookup returns CDR1 LNHDA and CDR2 SQIVND (reference sequence). V dropped 5 bases and J dropped 6; count of bases not matched to a gene: 6. The CDR3 contains 15 residues. Here the CDR3 reads CASSSDRGLGQPQHF. Written as DNA, the CDR3 is TGTGCCAGTAGTTCGGACAGGGGGCTCGGTCAGCCCCAGCATTTT.

The rearrangement uses TRBV4-3 and TRBJ2-3; 8 bases align to TRBD2. Germline CDR1 reads LGHNA; CDR2 reads YSLEER. J gave up 3 bases and V 0 bases, and 2 bases lay outside the gene matches. This CDR3 has 15 amino acids. CDR3 sequence reads: CASSQDRGGTDTQYF. The CDR3, as DNA: TGCGCCAGCAGCCAAGATCGGGGGGGTACAGATACGCAGTATTTT.

The genes are TRBV4-3 and TRBJ2-5, with D tentatively TRBD2 (6 bases). Trimming took off 0 bases at V and 5 bases at J, with 13 bases between the two ends. From germline, CDR1 is LGHNA and CDR2 YSLEER. The CDR3 contains 15 residues. The CDR3 region has the DNA TGCGCCAGCAGCCAAGATGCGTGGGAGGCGGAGACCCAGTACTTC. This encodes CASSQDAWEAETQYF.

The V gene is TRBV14, the J gene TRBJ2-2; D is perhaps TRBD2 (5 bases). V was pared by 4 bases and J by 4 bases, with 7 bases between. This CDR3 is built from 13 residues. CDR1 and CDR2 from the germline V gene are SGHDN and FVKESK. Here the CDR3 DNA reads TGTGCCAGCAGCCCCGGGGTCACCGGGGAGCTGTTTTTT. It translates to CASSPGVTGELFF.

This sequence joins TRBV5-1 and TRBJ1-1; D possibly corresponds to TRBD1 (5 bases). The CDR3 is 13 residues long. Trimming pared 6 bases from V and 2 bases from J, leaving 11 bases between. CDR1 and CDR2 from the germline V gene are SGHRS and YFSETQ. In nucleotides, the CDR3 is TGCGCCAGCACTGCGGGACTCAACACTGAAGCTTTCTTT. Its translation is CASTAGLNTEAFF.

The chain carries TRBV7-2 and TRBJ1-1; 10 positions match TRBD1. V lost 5 bases, J lost 0 bases, and 3 bases stayed unmatched. The CDR3 covers 15 residues. Germline-derived CDR1 and CDR2 are SGHTA and FQGNSA. In DNA, the CDR3 is TGTGCCAGCAGCGCGGGACAGGGGCTGAACACTGAAGCTTTCTTT. Protein sequence: CASSAGQGLNTEAFF. Supplemented by reference TRBV7-2 and TRBJ1-1, the full variable domain reads GAGVSQSPSNKVTEKGKDVELRCDPISGHTALYWYRQSLGQGLEFLIYFQGNSAPDKSGLPSDRFSAERTGGSVSTLTIQRTQQEDSAVYLCASSAGQGLNTEAFFGQGTRLTVV.

This clone showed up just once. This chain uses TRBV5-6 with TRBJ2-5, with D unclear. The V gene's germline CDR1 is SGHDT and CDR2 YYEEEE. The CDR3 sequence is 14 residues long. V was shortened by 0 bases and J by 4 bases, with 10 bases between the two germline ends. The CDR3, as DNA: TGTGCCAGCAGCTTGGTTTATAGAGGAGAGACCCAGTACTTC. This encodes CASSLVYRGETQYF.

The chain links TRBV15 to TRBJ1-2, with TRBD1 identical over 9 bases. The CDR3 is 14 residues long. J was trimmed by 4 bases and V by 8 bases; bases with no gene match: 8. Germline assignment: CDR1 LNHNV and CDR2 YYDKDF (reference sequence). The CDR3 nucleotides read TGTGCCACCCAGCGAAGACAGGGGGGCTATGGCTACACCTTC. It specifies CATQRRQGGYGYTF.

The chain recombines TRBV19 with TRBJ1-4, with 9 bases lining up with TRBD1. The germline V gene has CDR1 LNHDA and CDR2 SQIVND (reference sequence). Trimming took 8 bases from V and 7 from J; bases not matched to a gene: 11. This CDR3 spans 15 amino acids. The CDR3 is CASARAGQGSEKLFF. The DNA for the CDR3 is TGTGCCAGTGCGAGGGCCGGACAGGGGAGTGAAAAACTGTTTTTT.

The chain is built from TRBV4-3 and TRBJ2-5; 10 bases line up with TRBD1. The CDR3 length is 15 residues. Looked up from germline, CDR1 is LGHNA and CDR2 is YSLEER. The junction had 2 bases not matched to a gene; V was cut back by 3 bases and J by 1 base. The CDR3 DNA is TGCGCCAGCAGCCAGGACAGGGGGTTCCAAGAGACCCAGTACTTC. Residues: CASSQDRGFQETQYF.

V usage is TRBV6-1 and J usage is TRBJ1-1; TRBD1 aligns across 7 bases. V lost 2 bases to trimming and J lost 7 bases; unmatched junction nucleotides: 10. Germline CDR1 reads MNHNS; CDR2 reads SASEGT. The CDR3 spans 15 residues. This CDR3 is CASSERQGSTNEAFF. The CDR3 DNA reads TGTGCCAGCAGTGAAAGACAGGGAAGTACCAATGAAGCTTTCTTT.

This clone occurred a few times. This sequence joins TRBV6-1 and TRBJ1-5; D remains unclear. CDR1 is MNHNS and CDR2 is SASEGT in the germline V gene. The V end lost 4 bases, the J end lost 5 bases, and 12 bases lay between the germline ends. The CDR3 spans 14 residues. CDR3: CASSASVMDQPQHF. For the CDR3, the DNA is TGTGCCAGCAGTGCCTCGGTTATGGATCAGCCCCAGCATTTT.

V usage is TRBV7-9 and J usage is TRBJ2-1; 15 bases are a match to TRBD2. The CDR3 covers 18 residues. CDR1 and CDR2 (germline): SEHNR, FQNEAQ (reference sequence). The junction had 9 bases not matched to a gene; V was cut back by 5 bases and J by 4 bases. DNA for the CDR3: TGTGCCAGCAGCCGCGGGACTAGCGGGGGGTTTCTTTACAATGAGCAGTTCTTC. Translating it yields CASSRGTSGGFLYNEQFF.

This chain joins TRBV10-3 and TRBJ2-1, with D maybe TRBD1 (6 bases). The CDR3 is made up of 15 amino acids. V shed 6 bases and J shed 8 bases, with 20 bases lying between them. CDR1 is ENHRY and CDR2 is SYGVKD in the germline V gene. The CDR3 DNA is TGTGCCATCAGAGAAGGGGACAAATCAACCTATGAGCAGTTCTTC. This codes for CAIREGDKSTYEQFF.

This chain connects TRBV15 to TRBJ1-3; 9 nucleotides agree with TRBD1. Trimming cost V 5 bases and J 5 bases; bases outside gene matches: 4. The CDR3 is 14 residues long. In germline, CDR1 is LNHNV, CDR2 YYDKDF (reference sequence). The DNA for the CDR3 is TGTGCCACCAGCCTGGGACAGGGAAGAAACACCATATATTTT. Amino acid sequence: CATSLGQGRNTIYF.

This chain joins TRBV7-8 and TRBJ2-3; a possible D gene is TRBD1 (5 bases). Trimming cost V 1 base and J 4 bases, with 18 bases left between them. The germline V gene encodes CDR1 SGHVS and CDR2 FQNEAQ. This CDR3 has 17 residues. The CDR3 DNA is TGTGCCAGCAGCTTAGGTTTCTTTCTCCAGGGTTCAGATACGCAGTATTTT. Its translation: CASSLGFFLQGSDTQYF.

Regarding this clone: At one boundary the junction diverges from the germline segment, which might be a read error. This chain links TRBV5-6 with TRBJ1-2; D perhaps matches TRBD1 (6 bases). This CDR3 spans 14 amino acids. Germline V gives CDR1 SGHDT, CDR2 YYEEEE. The DNA of the CDR3 is TGTGCCAGCAGCTTGCGGCAGGGGCGAAGTTATATAACATTC. This codes for CASSLRQGRSYITF.

The gene calls are TRBV9 and TRBJ2-3; TRBD1 aligns across 9 bases. Germline V gives CDR1 SGDLS, CDR2 YYNGEE. The CDR3 spans 12 residues. With 7 bases clipped from V and 4 bases from J, the junction kept 1 base outside the gene matches. CDR3 bases: TGTGCCAGCGGACAGGGGCCAGATACGCAGTATTTT. Translating gives CASGQGPDTQYF.

The chain employs TRBV6-5 and TRBJ1-2; 10 bases are a match to TRBD1. Germline CDR1 reads MNHEY; CDR2 reads SVGAGI. The CDR3 is made up of 12 amino acids. Unmatched junction bases numbered 3, after V lost 8 bases and J lost 6 bases. The CDR3 protein is CASATGGDGYTF. In DNA form, the CDR3 reads TGTGCCAGCGCGACAGGGGGCGATGGCTACACCTTC.

The chain couples TRBV20-1 to TRBJ1-1, with D perhaps matching TRBD1 (5 bases). CDR1 is DFQATT, CDR2 SNEGSKA, per germline (reference sequence). This CDR3 has 11 residues. V was trimmed by 6 bases and J by 0 bases, leaving 5 bases between them. CDR3 loop: CSAGLNTEAFF. The CDR3 nucleotides are TGCAGTGCGGGGCTGAACACTGAAGCTTTCTTT.

CDR3 nucleotides: TGTGCCAGCAGTTCTCAGGGGGGAAGGACTGAAGCTTTCTTT. Its translation is CASSSQGGRTEAFF. This rearrangement joins TRBV6-6 to TRBJ1-1, with 7 bases matching TRBD1. With 4 bases clipped from V and 5 bases from J, the junction kept 7 bases outside the gene matches. CDR1 and CDR2 from the germline V gene are MNHNY and SVGAGI (reference sequence). This CDR3 has 14 residues.

The J gene is TRBJ2-3, the V gene TRBV5-4; 11 bases agree with TRBD1. Trimming at V came to 2 bases and at J to 4 bases, leaving 3 bases not matched to a gene. This CDR3 is built from 15 residues. Germline values: CDR1 SGHNT, CDR2 YYREEE (reference sequence). Written as DNA, the CDR3 is TGTGCCAGCAGCTTTAGGGACAGGGGGGCAGATACGCAGTATTTT. It translates to CASSFRDRGADTQYF.

This sequence joins TRBV9 and TRBJ2-2, with D possibly TRBD2 on 5 matching bases. V was clipped by 3 bases and J by 5 bases, with 11 bases between them. The germline CDR1 and CDR2 sequences are SGDLS and YYNGEE. The CDR3 covers 14 residues. CDR3 in DNA: TGTGCCAGCAGCGCCGGCGGGCTGACCGGGGAGCTGTTTTTT. Protein product: CASSAGGLTGELFF.

This clone was recorded a few times. The chain joins TRBV10-3 to TRBJ1-2, with a possible D match to TRBD1 (6 bases). Germline CDR1 ENHRY, CDR2 SYGVKD. The V gene lost 10 bases and the J gene lost 4 bases, with 13 bases spanning the gap. The CDR3 sequence is 12 residues long. The chain's CDR3 is CASYGTSYGYTF. CDR3 DNA: TGTGCCAGCTATGGGACATCCTATGGCTACACCTTC.

The chain carries TRBV15 and TRBJ2-5; tentative D call: TRBD1 (6 bases). The ends were cut back, 5 bases at V and 4 bases at J, with 11 bases in the middle. The CDR3 runs to 13 residues. Per the germline V gene, CDR1 is LNHNV and CDR2 is YYDKDF (reference sequence). DNA for the CDR3: TGTGCCACCAGCCCAGGGGCTCCAGAGACCCAGTACTTC. This gives the protein CATSPGAPETQYF.

This chain connects TRBV13 to TRBJ2-5, with D possibly matching TRBD1 (6 bases). V lost 5 bases and J 5 bases, leaving 12 bases between the germline ends. This CDR3 region has 13 residues. In germline, CDR1 is PRHDT, CDR2 FYEKMQ (reference sequence). CDR3 in DNA: TGTGCCAGCAGCCCCTTGGGGGCGGAGACCCAGTACTTC. Its protein is CASSPLGAETQYF.